This T cell receptor beta chain was captured by sequencing in a study of shared clonotypes between healthy human individuals. Method: immunoSEQ multiplex PCR; TCRdb's copy keeps in-frame clones and lacks some. The table lists about 2 million clones, 90% to 95% of them singletons. Study-level results: Limited genetic and exposure-history diversity came from having few donors. Unshared clonotypes carried lower generation probabilities than those common to all four donors.

A word on this clone: The antigen is not known. At the DNA level, this CDR3 is encoded by other sequences in the same sample as well.

What was sequenced was naive CD4+ T cells sorted from blood. The subset was: CD45RA+ positively selected. The source of this sequence is a man aged 18 to 35 in good health.

The CDR3 nucleotides read TGTGCCTGGAGTACAGGGGGCGGGTACGAGCAGTACTTC. Amino acid sequence: CAWSTGGGYEQYF. The chain has TRBV30 and TRBJ2-7; 9 bases are a match to TRBD1. V lost 2 bases and J lost 4; bases outside the gene matches: 3. Per germline, CDR1 GTSNPN and CDR2 SVGIG (reference sequence). The CDR3 extends over 13 amino acids.